The rows below give T cell receptor beta chains drawn from one sample of a study of blood T cells in healthy people across ages. TCRdb independently ran MiXCR on the 5' RACE reads; one entry per CDR3 protein. This sample carries 1.5 million to 2 million distinct CDR3 sequences, 40% to 55% of them seen once, and the ten largest clones take approximately 2.1%. Sequencing was performed on blood. Source of these receptors: a woman aged 35 to 49 in good health. The CDR3 runs from the conserved cysteine through the conserved F or W. The D gene is left open where the match is weak. The size field is filled for only some rows; it gives once, few, many or a size class.

j_call: TRBJ2-1
clone_size: NA
d_call: TRBD1
v_call: TRBV5-4
cdr3_nt: TGTGCCAGCAGCTTGGGACAGGGAACAATGAAGCAGTTCTTC
cdr3_aa: CASSLGQGTMKQFF

j_call: TRBJ2-2
clone_size: NA
d_call: NA
v_call: TRBV27
cdr3_nt: TGTGCCAGCAGTTTGCGAAGGGTGGGCACCGGGGAGCTGTTTTTT
cdr3_aa: CASSLRRVGTGELFF

j_call: TRBJ2-6
clone_size: NA
d_call: TRBD2
v_call: TRBV27
cdr3_nt: TGTGCCAGCAGTGCCCCAGGGCTTGCGGGGGGGCCTGGGGCCAACGTCCTGACTTTC
cdr3_aa: CASSAPGLAGGPGANVLTF

j_call: TRBJ2-3
clone_size: NA
d_call: NA
v_call: TRBV7-2
cdr3_nt: TGTGCCAGCAGCTTAATGATCTCTCCAGATACGCAGTATTTT
cdr3_aa: CASSLMISPDTQYF

j_call: TRBJ1-5
clone_size: few
d_call: NA
v_call: TRBV6-5
cdr3_nt: TGTGCCAGCAGCGGTAGGTTTGATCAGCCCCAGCATTTT
cdr3_aa: CASSGRFDQPQHF

j_call: TRBJ2-3
clone_size: NA
d_call: NA
v_call: TRBV20-1
cdr3_nt: TGCAGTGCTAAAAGGTTGGCGGATACGCAGTATTTT
cdr3_aa: CSAKRLADTQYF

j_call: TRBJ2-3
clone_size: NA
d_call: NA
v_call: TRBV9
cdr3_nt: TGTGCCAGCAGCGTTATAGCTAGCACAGATACGCAGTATTTT
cdr3_aa: CASSVIASTDTQYF

j_call: TRBJ2-1
clone_size: NA
d_call: NA
v_call: TRBV10-3
cdr3_nt: TGTGCCATCAGTGAATTGGGAGAGCAGTGCTTC
cdr3_aa: CAISELGEQCF

j_call: TRBJ1-6
clone_size: few
d_call: NA
v_call: TRBV20-1
cdr3_nt: TGCAGTGCTGGGGGGGCAGGGGCGACTTTTGGTTCACCCCTCCACTTT
cdr3_aa: CSAGGAGATFGSPLHF

j_call: TRBJ2-5
clone_size: NA
d_call: NA
v_call: TRBV20-1
cdr3_nt: TGCAGTGCTAGACCTAAGGAGACCCAGTACTTC
cdr3_aa: CSARPKETQYF

j_call: TRBJ2-2
clone_size: NA
d_call: TRBD1
v_call: TRBV12-3/TRBV12-4
cdr3_nt: TGTGCCAGCAGTTGGGGACAGGGTCCGAACACCGGGGAGCTGTTTTTT
cdr3_aa: CASSWGQGPNTGELFF

j_call: TRBJ2-3
clone_size: NA
d_call: NA
v_call: TRBV12-3/TRBV12-4
cdr3_nt: TGTGCCAGCAGTTTTAACCCTCCGGATGCGCAGTATTTT
cdr3_aa: CASSFNPPDAQYF

j_call: TRBJ1-2
clone_size: few
d_call: NA
v_call: TRBV20-1
cdr3_nt: TGCAGTGCTGGCGGGACAACCCACTATGGCTACACCTTC
cdr3_aa: CSAGGTTHYGYTF

j_call: TRBJ2-3
clone_size: NA
d_call: NA
v_call: TRBV6-5
cdr3_nt: TGTGCCAGCAGCCCATCGGGTGGCGGAACGGGGGATACGCAGTATTTT
cdr3_aa: CASSPSGGGTGDTQYF

j_call: TRBJ2-3
clone_size: NA
d_call: NA
v_call: TRBV7-8
cdr3_nt: TGCGCCAGCAGCTTCTTTTCTAGCGAACCTAGCACAGATACGCAGTATTTT
cdr3_aa: CASSFFSSEPSTDTQYF

j_call: TRBJ2-3
clone_size: NA
d_call: TRBD1
v_call: TRBV10-3
cdr3_nt: TGTGCCATCAGTGAGTCGCGGACAGGGATCACAGATACGCAGTATTTT
cdr3_aa: CAISESRTGITDTQYF